The rows below give T cell receptor beta chains drawn from one sample of a study of T cell responses to AZD1222 COVID-19 vaccine. Sequencing was performed with immunoSEQ multiplex PCR; in TCRdb, only in-frame clones are kept and a portion is missing. The table includes around 110,000 clones, around 85% detected once. The input for sequencing was peripheral blood, taken on day 0 of MenACWY control vaccination. The receptor source for this set is an adult in good health. Both conserved end residues are part of each CDR3. A D gene is named only where the DNA matches it firmly. Not all rows give a size; the values are once, few, many and, for expanded clones, a class.

clone size: NA
D gene: NA
J gene: TRBJ1-5
V gene: TRBV6-5
CDR3 protein: CASRLGSNQPQHF
CDR3 DNA: TGTGCCAGCAGACTCGGAAGCAATCAGCCCCAGCATTTT

clone size: NA
D gene: NA
J gene: TRBJ1-3
V gene: TRBV5-8
CDR3 protein: CASSFWVSSGNTIYF
CDR3 DNA: TGTGCCAGCAGCTTTTGGGTCAGCTCTGGAAACACCATATATTTT

clone size: few
D gene: TRBD1
J gene: TRBJ2-5
V gene: TRBV30
CDR3 protein: CAWSLTGGRAGETQYF
CDR3 DNA: TGTGCCTGGAGTCTAACAGGGGGAAGGGCTGGAGAGACCCAGTACTTC

clone size: NA
D gene: NA
J gene: TRBJ1-4
V gene: TRBV4-1
CDR3 protein: CASSQWGTGAEKLFF
CDR3 DNA: TGCGCCAGCAGCCAATGGGGGACCGGGGCTGAAAAACTGTTTTTT

clone size: NA
D gene: TRBD2
J gene: TRBJ2-7
V gene: TRBV9
CDR3 protein: CASSVDPGWASGKYEQYF
CDR3 DNA: TGTGCCAGCAGCGTAGATCCCGGGTGGGCTAGCGGGAAGTACGAGCAGTACTTC

clone size: NA
D gene: TRBD1
J gene: TRBJ1-2
V gene: TRBV6-2/TRBV6-3
CDR3 protein: CASSWGQPKGYTF
CDR3 DNA: TGTGCCAGCAGCTGGGGACAGCCAAAGGGCTACACCTTC

clone size: NA
D gene: TRBD1
J gene: TRBJ1-2
V gene: TRBV18
CDR3 protein: CASSTRQGLNGYTF
CDR3 DNA: TGTGCCAGCTCAACCCGACAGGGTTTAAACGGCTACACCTTC

clone size: NA
D gene: TRBD1
J gene: TRBJ2-7
V gene: TRBV3-1/TRBV3-2
CDR3 protein: CASSPHDRDEQYF
CDR3 DNA: TGTGCCAGCAGCCCACACGACAGGGACGAGCAGTACTTC

clone size: NA
D gene: NA
J gene: TRBJ2-1
V gene: TRBV5-1
CDR3 protein: CASRGMGSSHDNEQFF
CDR3 DNA: TGCGCCAGCCGGGGGATGGGCAGCTCCCACGACAATGAGCAGTTCTTC

clone size: NA
D gene: NA
J gene: TRBJ2-3
V gene: TRBV7-3
CDR3 protein: CASSQGADNTDTQYF
CDR3 DNA: TGTGCCAGCAGCCAGGGAGCGGACAACACAGATACGCAGTATTTT

clone size: NA
D gene: NA
J gene: TRBJ1-1
V gene: TRBV28
CDR3 protein: CASSTARAGFTEAFF
CDR3 DNA: TGTGCCAGCAGCACGGCCAGGGCTGGATTCACTGAAGCTTTCTTT

clone size: NA
D gene: NA
J gene: TRBJ2-3
V gene: TRBV12-5
CDR3 protein: CASGLGRQGGTDTQYF
CDR3 DNA: TGTGCTAGTGGTTTGGGTCGGCAGGGAGGCACAGATACGCAGTATTTT

clone size: NA
D gene: NA
J gene: TRBJ1-1
V gene: TRBV6-2/TRBV6-3
CDR3 protein: CASSYWGRGNTEAFF
CDR3 DNA: TGTGCCAGCAGTTACTGGGGCAGGGGAAACACTGAAGCTTTCTTT

clone size: few
D gene: NA
J gene: TRBJ1-6
V gene: TRBV5-6
CDR3 protein: CASSLVTGLLNSPLHF
CDR3 DNA: TGTGCCAGCAGCTTGGTTACAGGGCTCCTGAATTCACCCCTCCACTTT

clone size: NA
D gene: NA
J gene: TRBJ2-5
V gene: TRBV6-2/TRBV6-3
CDR3 protein: CASSYRPQETQYF
CDR3 DNA: TGTGCCAGCAGTTACAGGCCTCAAGAGACCCAGTACTTC

clone size: NA
D gene: NA
J gene: TRBJ2-1
V gene: TRBV24-1
CDR3 protein: CATRDRDPNRPNEQFF
CDR3 DNA: TGTGCCACCAGGGACCGGGACCCCAATCGCCCCAATGAGCAGTTCTTC

clone size: NA
D gene: NA
J gene: TRBJ2-1
V gene: TRBV19
CDR3 protein: CASSMVLWGRQFF
CDR3 DNA: TGTGCCAGTAGTATGGTTCTGTGGGGTCGGCAGTTCTTC